The subject of this entry is one TCR beta chain. What this receptor recognizes is not known. Base qualities were left out, and no much larger clone turns up one base away. These data belong to a study of blood T cell repertoires in COVID-19 (dated by TCRdb to 2019 to 2021). Background for the entire study: Samples from collaborators originated in the United States, Italy and Spain and spanned both the acute and convalescent phases of COVID-19. The material from the prospective study consisted of cDNA or gDNA derived from T cells, B-cell-depleted T cells, or PBMCs. Deeply sampled blood TCRbeta repertoires from subjects exposed to, actively infected with, or recovered from COVID-19 were included in the dataset. The repertoires were released in a freely available public database intended as a resource for research on the immune response to SARS-CoV-2. The samples were drawn from two sources: the first 160 participants of the ongoing ImmuneRACE study, and 1,000 to 1,500 subjects contributed by 6 global collaborators. The sample metadata nearly always contained a de-identified subject ID, COVID-19 status, age in years and sex. Where HLA class I and class II types were available, the types were taken from metadata supplied by the sample provider, not from assay-based typing.

The paper's findings and limits, for the study overall: The quantity of clinical and demographic metadata differed by source and by participant and was supplied without curation.

The immunoSEQ Assay, a bias-controlled multiplex PCR, was used to amplify TCRbeta CDR3 regions from genomic DNA. The study's processing was this. Nucleated cell counts per sample were estimated from amplification of reference gene primers within the assay. To quantify the absolute abundance of each unique TCRbeta CDR3 rearrangement, sequence reads were collapsed and filtered. Productive Simpson clonality was computed per sample as the square root of Simpson's diversity index over productive rearrangements. In TCRdb, the immuneACCESS table is reduced to in-frame sequences with V and J assigned. These tables do not hold every clone; where another copy was compared, an unresolved V gene accounts for under half, and the others remain unexplained. V, J and clone size were drawn from that table, and D and trimming were deduced from the DNA. A total of around 70,000 clones appear in this sample, around 90% of them only once. Of the sample, 1.5% to 2.5% falls within the top ten clones.

Whole blood was collected in K2EDTA tubes by collaborating institutions according to the institutions' own protocols. Collaborator samples were shipped for TCRbeta analysis as frozen whole blood, isolated PBMCs, or DNA extracted from either sample type. From the cysteine through the phenylalanine, the CDR3 covers 15 amino acids. The retained sequence is limited to the CDR3, 45 bases, with the frame set at the first base. The V end loses 4 bases and the J end loses 1 base, and a stretch of 14 bases separates them. CDR1 SGHRS and CDR2 YFSETQ were looked up in the germline V gene. The sequence derives from an elderly woman with active or convalescent COVID-19. Sample: peripheral blood. The rearranged chain carries TRBV5-1 and TRBJ2-5; perhaps TRBD2 is the D gene, with 6 bases matching. The CDR3 corresponds to CASSVAGGVQETQYF. The nucleotide sequence is TGCGCCAGCAGCGTGGCCGGGGGAGTCCAAGAGACCCAGTACTTC.